Presented here are 9 T cell receptor beta chains from one specimen sequenced in a study of beta chain features in type 1 diabetes. Findings of the study overall: All four CD4+ subsets of Type 1 diabetes patients contained TCRB CDR3s that were moderately but significantly shorter.

Sequencing targeted expressed TCRB transcripts, as all isolated RNA had been reverse transcribed. The protocol was immunoSEQ multiplex PCR, while the TCRdb copy is restricted to in-frame clones and leaves out a portion. The sample consists of a few hundred thousand clones, approximately 16% of them appearing once. Antigens for these TCRs are unknown. Sequencing was carried out using naive CD4+ T cells from blood. These receptors all stem from a man aged 25 to 40 with type 1 diabetes.

This clone has only a few counts. The chain uses TRBV5-4 and TRBJ2-3, with a tentative D call TRBD2 (7 bases). Between the trimmed V and J ends, which lost 6 bases and 2 bases, there was a span of 19 bases. CDR3 size: 16 residues. The germline CDR1 and CDR2 sequences are SGHNT and YYREEE (reference sequence). The CDR3, as DNA: TGTGCCAGCACCAAAGGGGGGGCGCACGACACAGATACGCAGTATTTT. The encoded protein is CASTKGGAHDTDTQYF.

V gene TRBV4-3 combines with J gene TRBJ2-3, with 11 bases identical to TRBD2. Trimming cost V 4 bases and J 2 bases; bases outside gene matches: 2. This CDR3 comprises 15 residues. The germline gives CDR1 LGHNA, CDR2 YSLEER. DNA for the CDR3: TGCGCCAGCAGCCGACTAGCGGGGACCACAGATACGCAGTATTTT. This codes for CASSRLAGTTDTQYF.

V usage is TRBV30 and J usage is TRBJ1-2; tentative D call: TRBD1 (5 bases). Germline-derived CDR1 and CDR2 are GTSNPN and SVGIG (reference sequence). V was trimmed by 2 bases and J by 0 bases, leaving 13 bases between them. The CDR3 sequence is 15 residues long. Here the CDR3 reads CAWSSPGIANYGYTF. The CDR3 nucleotides read TGTGCCTGGAGTAGCCCAGGGATAGCTAACTATGGCTACACCTTC.

Regarding this clone: This sample also contains other DNA sequences that code for the same CDR3. This rearrangement joins TRBV18 to TRBJ2-3; tentatively, D is TRBD1 (6 bases). The germline V and J ends were trimmed by 3 bases and 9 bases, with 10 bases remaining between them. CDR3 size: 12 residues. Germline values: CDR1 KGHSH, CDR2 LQKENI. The CDR3 loop reads CASSPPGDTQYF. The CDR3, as DNA: TGTGCCAGCTCACCCCCAGGGGACACGCAGTATTTT.

This clone was observed a handful of times. This sequence joins TRBV14 and TRBJ2-3; D ambiguous. The CDR3 is made up of 12 amino acids. The V end lost 4 bases, the J end lost 8 bases, and 10 bases lay between the germline ends. CDR1 is SGHDN and CDR2 is FVKESK in the germline V gene. This chain's CDR3 is CASSPSLVTQYF. CDR3 DNA: TGTGCCAGCAGCCCGAGTCTTGTTACGCAGTATTTT.

This rearrangement joins TRBV5-4 to TRBJ2-4; 9 bases fit TRBD2. This CDR3 has 16 amino acids. Trimming removed 5 bases from V and 0 bases from J; junction bases left unmatched: 6. The germline gives CDR1 SGHNT, CDR2 YYREEE (reference sequence). The CDR3 nucleotides are TGTGCCAGCAGTATCCCTAGCGGGGTAGCCAAAAACATTCAGTACTTC. Its protein product is CASSIPSGVAKNIQYF.

This chain uses TRBV5-1 with TRBJ2-5; D possibly corresponds to TRBD2 (5 bases). Germline V CDR1 and CDR2: SGHRS, YFSETQ. The CDR3 is made up of 14 amino acids. Trimming removed 0 bases from V and 2 bases from J, with 8 bases in between. The CDR3 nucleotides are TGCGCCAGCAGCTTGGGAACTAGACAAGAGACCCAGTACTTC. This gives the protein CASSLGTRQETQYF.

V is TRBV19 and J is TRBJ2-5; D is unclear. The CDR3 covers 14 residues. Deletions cut 4 bases from V and 1 base from J, with 10 bases between. Germline V gene data show CDR1 as LNHDA and CDR2 as SQIVND (reference sequence). DNA for the CDR3: TGTGCCAGTAGTAATGGGAATTTCCAAGAGACCCAGTACTTC. This encodes CASSNGNFQETQYF.

The chain is built from TRBV29-1 and TRBJ2-5; 8 bases line up with TRBD2. The CDR3 sequence is 15 residues long. J gave up 1 base and V 4 bases, and 8 bases lay outside the gene matches. Germline V gene lookup returns CDR1 SQVTM and CDR2 ANQGSEA. CDR3 sequence reads: CSVGFTSGPQETQYF. In DNA, the CDR3 is TGCAGCGTTGGGTTTACTAGCGGACCCCAAGAGACCCAGTACTTC. The full variable domain, its missing parts supplied by reference TRBV29-1 and TRBJ2-5, is SAVISQKPSRDICQRGTSLTIQCQVDSQVTMMFWYRQQPGQSLTLIATANQGSEATYESGFVIDKFPISRPNLTFSTLTVSNMSPEDSSIYLCSVGFTSGPQETQYFGPGTRLLVL.